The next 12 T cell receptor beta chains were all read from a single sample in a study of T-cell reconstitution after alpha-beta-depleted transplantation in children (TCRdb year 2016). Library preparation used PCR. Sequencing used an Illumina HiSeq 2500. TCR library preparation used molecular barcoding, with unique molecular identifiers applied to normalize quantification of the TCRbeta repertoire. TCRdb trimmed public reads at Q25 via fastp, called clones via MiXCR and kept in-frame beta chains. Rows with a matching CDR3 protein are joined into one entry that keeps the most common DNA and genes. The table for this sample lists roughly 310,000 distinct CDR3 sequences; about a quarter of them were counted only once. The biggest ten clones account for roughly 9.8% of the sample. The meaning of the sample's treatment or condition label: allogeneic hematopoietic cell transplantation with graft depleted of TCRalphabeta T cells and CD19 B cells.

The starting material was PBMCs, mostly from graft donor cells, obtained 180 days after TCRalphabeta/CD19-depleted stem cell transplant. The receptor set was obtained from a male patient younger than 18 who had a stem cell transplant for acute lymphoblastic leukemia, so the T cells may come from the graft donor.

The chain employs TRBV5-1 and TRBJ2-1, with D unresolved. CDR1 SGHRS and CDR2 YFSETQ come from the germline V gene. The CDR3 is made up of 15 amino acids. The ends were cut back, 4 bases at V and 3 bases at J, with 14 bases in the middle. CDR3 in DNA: TGCGCCAGCAGCCTCCTACCCTTAAACTACAATGAGCAGTTCTTC. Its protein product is CASSLLPLNYNEQFF.

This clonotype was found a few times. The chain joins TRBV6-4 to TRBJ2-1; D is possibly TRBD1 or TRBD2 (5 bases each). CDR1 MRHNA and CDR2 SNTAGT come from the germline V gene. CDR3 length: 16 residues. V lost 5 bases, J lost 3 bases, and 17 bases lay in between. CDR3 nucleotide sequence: TGTGCCAGCAGTCCTGTTGGGGGAGATGACTACAATGAGCAGTTCTTC. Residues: CASSPVGGDDYNEQFF.

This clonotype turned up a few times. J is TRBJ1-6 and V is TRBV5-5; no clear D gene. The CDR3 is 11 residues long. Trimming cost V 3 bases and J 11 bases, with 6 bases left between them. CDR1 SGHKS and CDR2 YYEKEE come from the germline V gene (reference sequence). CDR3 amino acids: CASSYPAPLHF. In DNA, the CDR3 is TGTGCCAGCAGCTACCCGGCACCCCTCCACTTT.

In DNA, the CDR3 is TGTGCCAGCAGTTTTGAGTACTCCTACGAGCAGTACTTC. Its translation: CASSFEYSYEQYF. This rearrangement joins TRBV12-3 or TRBV12-4 to TRBJ2-7; D is unresolved. Trimming cost V 3 bases and J 0 bases, with 6 bases left between them. The CDR3 totals 13 residues.

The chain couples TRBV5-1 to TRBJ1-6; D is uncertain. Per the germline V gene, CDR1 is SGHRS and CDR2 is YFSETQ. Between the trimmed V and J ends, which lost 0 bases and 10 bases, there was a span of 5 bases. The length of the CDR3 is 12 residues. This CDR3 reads CASSLEFSPLHF. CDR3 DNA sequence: TGCGCCAGCAGCTTGGAGTTCTCACCCCTCCACTTT.

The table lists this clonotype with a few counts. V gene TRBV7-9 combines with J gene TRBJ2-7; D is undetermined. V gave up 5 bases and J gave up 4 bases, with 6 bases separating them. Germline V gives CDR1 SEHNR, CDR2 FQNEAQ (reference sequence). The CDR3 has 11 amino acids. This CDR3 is CASSPKYEQYF. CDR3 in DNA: TGTGCCAGCAGCCCCAAATACGAGCAGTACTTC.

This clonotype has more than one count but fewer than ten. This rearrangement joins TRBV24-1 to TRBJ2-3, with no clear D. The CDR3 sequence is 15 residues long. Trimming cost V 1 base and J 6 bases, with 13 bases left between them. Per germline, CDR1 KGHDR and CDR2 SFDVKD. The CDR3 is CATSDFGPLGDTQYF. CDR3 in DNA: TGTGCCACCAGTGATTTCGGCCCCCTGGGTGATACGCAGTATTTT.

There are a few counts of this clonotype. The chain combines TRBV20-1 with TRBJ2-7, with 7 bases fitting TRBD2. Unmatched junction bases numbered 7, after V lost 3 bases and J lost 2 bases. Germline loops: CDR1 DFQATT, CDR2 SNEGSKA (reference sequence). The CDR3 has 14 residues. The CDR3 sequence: CSARFRTRAYEQYF. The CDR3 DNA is TGCAGTGCTAGGTTTCGGACTAGGGCCTACGAGCAGTACTTC.

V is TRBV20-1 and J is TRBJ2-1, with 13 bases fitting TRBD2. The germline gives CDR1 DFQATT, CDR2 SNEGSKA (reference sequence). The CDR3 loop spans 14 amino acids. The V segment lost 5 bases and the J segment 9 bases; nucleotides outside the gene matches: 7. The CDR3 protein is CSALLAGGPVEQFF. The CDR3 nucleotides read TGCAGTGCTCTACTAGCGGGAGGGCCAGTTGAGCAGTTCTTC.

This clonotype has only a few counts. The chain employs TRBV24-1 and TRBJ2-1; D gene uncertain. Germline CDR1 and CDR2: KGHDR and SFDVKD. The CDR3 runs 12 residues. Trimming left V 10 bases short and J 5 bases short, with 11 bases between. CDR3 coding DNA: TGTGCCACGTCTCGAGGCCACAATGAGCAGTTCTTC. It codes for CATSRGHNEQFF.

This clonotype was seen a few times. CDR3 nucleotide sequence: TGTGCCAGCTCACCCAGGGGAGGAGAGACCCAGTACTTC. Its protein is CASSPRGGETQYF. The chain has TRBV18 and TRBJ2-5, with D possibly called TRBD1 or TRBD2 (6 bases each). Germline V lookup: CDR1 KGHSH, CDR2 LQKENI. V dropped 3 bases and J dropped 4 bases, with 9 bases sitting between them. The CDR3 contains 13 residues.

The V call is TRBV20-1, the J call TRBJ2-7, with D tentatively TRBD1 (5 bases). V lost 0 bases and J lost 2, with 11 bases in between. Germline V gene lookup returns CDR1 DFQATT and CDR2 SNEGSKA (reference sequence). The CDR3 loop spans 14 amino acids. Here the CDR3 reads CSARDGAGTYEQYF. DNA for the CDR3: TGCAGTGCTAGAGATGGAGCAGGGACCTACGAGCAGTACTTC.